This entry is about one T cell receptor (beta chain). This sample was included in a study of blood T cell repertoires in COVID-19. Some clones are missing from TCRdb's copy, which holds only in-frame ones; the method was immunoSEQ multiplex PCR. The sample records tens of thousands of clones, 85% to 90% being singletons. This CDR3 has 14 amino acids. Trimming cost V 2 bases and J 4 bases, with 9 bases left between them. CDR1 is MDHEN and CDR2 is SYDVKM in the germline V gene. The chain couples TRBV28 to TRBJ1-5; tentatively, D is TRBD1 (6 bases). This clonotype was obtained from a woman in her sixties or seventies with acute or convalescent COVID-19. Sample: peripheral blood. The chain's CDR3 is CASSLADSNQPQHF. The CDR3 coding sequence is TGTGCCAGCAGTTTAGCGGACAGTAATCAGCCCCAGCATTTT.